The entry below gives a single TCR beta chain sequence along with its context. This clonotype was counted many times. No cognate antigen has been identified for it. The sample holds no much larger clone one base away, and base qualities are not on file. The data derive from a study of neurological immune-mediated disorders (dated by TCRdb to about 2019). With respect to the entire study: Of the approximately 34 multiple sclerosis patients, about 31 had relapsing-remitting MS and 3 had secondary progressive MS. Alongside PBMC samples, the set of about 100 TCR-beta libraries contained longitudinal samples, technical triplicates, and paired CD4+ and CD8+ T-cell subsets that had been sorted. Using UMI-based sequencing, the study compared peripheral blood TCR-beta repertoires from patients with HTLV-I-associated myelopathy (HAM/TSP), patients with multiple sclerosis, and healthy controls. Of the approximately 70 subjects in the cohort, some 14 were HAM/TSP patients, approximately 35 were multiple sclerosis patients, and some 20 were healthy controls.

Overall study results and their limits: TCR clonal expansion was greatest in HAM/TSP patients and smallest in MS patients, who ranked below even healthy controls. The MS cluster was not associated with any clinical or MRI features, and the authors stated that larger cohorts are needed. Repertoires from 18 of 34 MS patients were grouped by phylogenetic analysis into a cluster of related CDR3 sequences, suggesting a possible repertoire-level signature. Expanded clones from different subjects shared no identical CDR3 amino acid sequences, which suggests that TCR-beta repertoires were private in all groups.

For the sorted-subset TCR libraries, the starting material was 850,000 to 1,000,000 sorted CD4+ or CD8+ T cells. Multiple sclerosis patients were enrolled in a US clinical protocol under which disease progression was evaluated by magnetic resonance imaging. Peripheral blood was subjected to Ficoll-Hypaque density gradient centrifugation to isolate PBMCs, which were then cryopreserved in liquid nitrogen. The study also sequenced paired sorted CD4+ and CD8+ subsets from healthy controls, HAM/TSP patients and MS patients. cDNA synthesis used template-switch 5'RACE with a primer carrying a 10-nucleotide random unique molecular identifier tagging each TCR transcript. Each sequencing run produced over 170 million TCR-beta sequences covering 15-18 subjects. The RNeasy kit was used for extraction of total RNA. TCR-beta VDJ regions were amplified with primers for the TCR constant region and the 5'RACE anchor, using the KAPA Real-time Library Amplification kit. Sample indexes and Illumina adaptors were added in a first PCR, after which library yield was increased in a second PCR. After Ampure bead purification, the roughly 650 bp TCR product was size-selected on a 2% E-gel SizeSelection system. Before pooling, libraries had their quality checked on a Bioanalyzer, their concentration measured with Qubit, and their quantity determined with the Kapa Library Quantification kit. Libraries were sequenced paired-end 2 x 150 bp on an Illumina HiSeq 2500. To increase sequence diversity, 25-30% phiX was spiked into each library pool. In the source study's methods: Quality-filtered reads were processed with the UMI-based MiGEC pipeline, which removed over 75% of raw TCR sequences during error correction. VDJ genes were aligned to IMGT germline references, and each clonotype was defined by a unique CDR3 amino acid sequence together with V-J genes. Clonal expansion, Shannon diversity and CDR3 relatedness were evaluated with VDJtools (CalcPairwiseDistances, ClusterSamples), while phylogenetic trees were built in CLCbio workbench. A clone was classed as expanded if it had 8 or more unique UMIs, a cutoff based on coefficient-of-variation modelling across technical triplicates. TCRdb handled the public reads itself, with Q25 trimming in fastp and clone calling in MiXCR, and kept productive beta chains. Every CDR3 protein is listed once, alongside the most common genes and DNA of its rows. V and J calls and clone size were set by TCRdb, not the authors. Here the sample has about 55,000 distinct CDR3 sequences; over 3.5% occur a single time. The ten largest clones capture about 2% of the sample.

CDR1 is given as MGHRA and CDR2 as YSYEKL, both from the germline V gene. The CDR3 has 15 amino acids, counting the end cysteine and phenylalanine. Only the CDR3 part of the read is kept: 45 bases, read in frame from the first base. V is shortened by 2 bases, J by 4 bases, and the region joining them spans 11 bases. Input material: CD4+ T cells from blood. The sequence came from a woman aged 40 to 55 with multiple sclerosis. Here the chain combines TRBV4-1 and TRBJ2-2; the best D guess is TRBD2, with 7 bases matching. The DNA sequence reads TGCGCCAGCAGCCAACATCGGGGGGCCACCGGGGAGCTGTTTTTT. Translation gives CASSQHRGATGELFF.